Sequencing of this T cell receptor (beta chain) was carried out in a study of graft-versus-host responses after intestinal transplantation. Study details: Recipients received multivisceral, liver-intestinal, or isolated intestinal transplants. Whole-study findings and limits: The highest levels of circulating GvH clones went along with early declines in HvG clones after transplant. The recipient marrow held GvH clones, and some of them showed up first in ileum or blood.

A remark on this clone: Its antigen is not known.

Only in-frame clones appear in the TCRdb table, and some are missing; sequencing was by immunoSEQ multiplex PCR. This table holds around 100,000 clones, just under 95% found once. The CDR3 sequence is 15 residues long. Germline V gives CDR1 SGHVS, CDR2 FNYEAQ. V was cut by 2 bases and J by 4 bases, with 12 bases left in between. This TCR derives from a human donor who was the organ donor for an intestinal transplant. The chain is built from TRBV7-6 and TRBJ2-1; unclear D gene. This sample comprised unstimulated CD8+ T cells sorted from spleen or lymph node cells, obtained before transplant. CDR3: CASSLTRSRYNEQFF. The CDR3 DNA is TGTGCCAGCAGCTTAACGAGGAGCCGTTACAATGAGCAGTTCTTC.